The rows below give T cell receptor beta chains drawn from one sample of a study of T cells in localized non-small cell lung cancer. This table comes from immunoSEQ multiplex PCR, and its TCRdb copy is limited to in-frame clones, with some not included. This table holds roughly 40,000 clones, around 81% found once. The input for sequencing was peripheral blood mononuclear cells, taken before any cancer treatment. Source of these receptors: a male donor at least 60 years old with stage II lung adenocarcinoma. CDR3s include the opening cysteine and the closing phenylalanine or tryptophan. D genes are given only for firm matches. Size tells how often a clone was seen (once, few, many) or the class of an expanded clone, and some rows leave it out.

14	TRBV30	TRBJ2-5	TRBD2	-	TGTGCCTGGAAAGGAGCGGGAGTATGGGAGACCCAGTACTTC	CAWKGAGVWETQYF
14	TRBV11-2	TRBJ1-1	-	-	TGTGCCAGCAGCTTAGATCGGGGGGGCACTGAAGCTTTCTTT	CASSLDRGGTEAFF
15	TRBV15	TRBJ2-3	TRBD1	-	TGTGCCACCAGCCTCGGGACAGGGTACACAGATACGCAGTATTTT	CATSLGTGYTDTQYF
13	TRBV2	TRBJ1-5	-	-	TGTGCCAGCAGTTATTCGACAGATCAGCCCCAGCATTTT	CASSYSTDQPQHF
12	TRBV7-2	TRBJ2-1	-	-	TGTGCCAGCACCATGATAGGGGGTGAGCAGTTCTTC	CASTMIGGEQFF
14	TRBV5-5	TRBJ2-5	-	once	TGTGCCAGCGCCCTCGGACAGAAAATAGAGACCCAGTACTTC	CASALGQKIETQYF
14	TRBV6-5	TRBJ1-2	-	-	TGTGCCAGCCGTGAGGGTTCAATGAACTATGGCTACACCTTC	CASREGSMNYGYTF
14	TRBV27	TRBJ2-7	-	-	TGTGCCAGCAGTTTATGGGGGGCTGACTACGAGCAGTACTTC	CASSLWGADYEQYF
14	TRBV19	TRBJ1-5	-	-	TGTGCCAGTAGTCAACAGGGTAATAATCAGCCCCAGCATTTT	CASSQQGNNQPQHF
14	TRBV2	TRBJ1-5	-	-	TGTGCCAGCACTGCGGGAAAGGGCAATCAGCCCCAGCATTTT	CASTAGKGNQPQHF
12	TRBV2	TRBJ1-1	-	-	TGTGCCAGCAGTATATCCTCTCGCGGTAGGCTCTTT	CASSISSRGRLF
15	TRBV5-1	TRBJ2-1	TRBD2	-	TGCGCCAGCAGCCATCTAGCGGGAGACTACAATGAGCAGTTCTTC	CASSHLAGDYNEQFF